Below are 23 T cell receptor beta chains sequenced from a single sample in a study of graft-versus-host responses after intestinal transplantation. Investigators plated 200,000 CFSE-labeled responder cells together with 200,000 irradiated stimulator cells labeled with violet dye. Assay: immunoSEQ multiplex PCR; the TCRdb copy retains only in-frame clones and omits some. The sample has about 14,000 clones, 35% to 40% seen once. Sample: alloreactive CD8+ T cells from a mixed lymphocyte reaction culture, taken before intestinal transplant. The subset was: CFSE-low proliferating T cells sorted from roughly six-day pre-transplant mixed lymphocyte reaction (GvH or HvG direction). These receptors were obtained from a human patient who received an intestinal transplant.

In its sample, this clone was seen a few times. The chain carries TRBV13 and TRBJ1-1, with D unresolved. This CDR3 spans 15 amino acids. Germline-derived CDR1 and CDR2 are PRHDT and FYEKMQ (reference sequence). V shed 1 base and J shed 1 base, with 10 bases lying between them. The CDR3 reads CASSLEGEGNTEAFF. The CDR3 DNA sequence: TGTGCCAGCAGCTTAGAGGGAGAGGGGAACACTGAAGCTTTCTTT.

In its sample, this clone was seen once. The chain is built from TRBV6-1 and TRBJ1-2; no definite D call. CDR3 length: 11 residues. Germline-derived CDR1 and CDR2 are MNHNS and SASEGT. The V and J ends lost 6 bases and 8 bases respectively, with 10 bases between them. This CDR3 is CASSDSEGYTF. The CDR3, as DNA: TGTGCCAGCAGCGACTCGGAGGGCTACACCTTC.

This clone has a handful of counts. The gene calls are TRBV19 and TRBJ2-2; no clear D gene. The CDR3 has 15 amino acids. Trimming removed 0 bases at V and 4 bases at J, with 9 bases between. The germline V gene has CDR1 LNHDA and CDR2 SQIVND (reference sequence). The DNA for the CDR3 is TGTGCCAGTAGTATAGATCCCTCCGGCACCGGGGAGCTGTTTTTT. It translates to CASSIDPSGTGELFF.

This clone was detected only once. This chain links TRBV9 with TRBJ2-1, with D possibly being TRBD2 (6 bases). Per the germline V gene, CDR1 is SGDLS and CDR2 is YYNGEE. V lost 3 bases, J lost 2 bases, and 18 bases lay in between. This CDR3 has 17 amino acids. CDR3 sequence (DNA): TGTGCCAGCAGCGCAACTACGGGACTTGGGCCCTACAATGAGCAGTTCTTC. As protein: CASSATTGLGPYNEQFF.

This clone has only a few counts. The chain links TRBV11-3 to TRBJ2-3; weak D call: TRBD1 (5 bases). Trimming cost V 5 bases and J 5 bases, with 14 bases left between them. Germline V CDR1 and CDR2: SGHNT, YENEEA. The CDR3 has 14 amino acids. The chain's CDR3 is CASSTNRLGDTQYF. CDR3 DNA: TGTGCCAGCAGCACCAACAGGCTTGGAGATACGCAGTATTTT.

A few counts support this clone. This CDR3 is also generated by other DNA sequences in the sample. V gene TRBV27 combines with J gene TRBJ2-1; TRBD2 matches 12 bases. The trim removed 5 bases at V and 4 bases at J, leaving 3 bases unmatched. The germline V gene has CDR1 MNHEY and CDR2 SMNVEV (reference sequence). This CDR3 region has 15 residues. CDR3 DNA sequence: TGTGCCAGCAGTCTTGGGACTAGCGGGTACAATGAGCAGTTCTTC. Translating it yields CASSLGTSGYNEQFF.

V gene TRBV4-3 combines with J gene TRBJ1-1; 7 nucleotides agree with TRBD1. J gave up 4 bases and V 1 base, and 3 bases lay outside the gene matches. Germline V gene sequence: CDR1 LGHNA, CDR2 YSLEER. This CDR3 contains 14 residues. The CDR3 region has the DNA TGCGCCAGCAGCCAAGGTCCAGGGGGCACTGAAGCTTTCTTT. This codes for CASSQGPGGTEAFF.

The chain is built from TRBV6-5 and TRBJ2-3; the match to TRBD1 covers 8 bases. This CDR3 is 14 amino acids long. Germline V gene sequence: CDR1 MNHEY, CDR2 SVGAGI. J gave up 2 bases and V 5 bases, and 3 bases lay outside the gene matches. The CDR3 DNA follows: TGTGCCAGCAGTCGGACAGGGTTCACAGATACGCAGTATTTT. This gives the protein CASSRTGFTDTQYF.

The table lists this clone with a few counts. This chain's CDR3 is CASSLRIVVDTQYF. In nucleotides, the CDR3 is TGTGCCAGCAGCTTGAGAATAGTTGTAGATACGCAGTATTTT. The chain combines TRBV5-8 with TRBJ2-3; D gene uncertain. Germline V gives CDR1 SGHTS, CDR2 YDEGEE. CDR3 size: 14 residues. V lost 1 base and J 5 bases, leaving 11 bases between the germline ends.

This chain links TRBV5-6 with TRBJ2-1; 7 bases are shared with TRBD2. The CDR3 covers 15 residues. V shed 2 bases and J 0 bases; nucleotides not matched to a gene: 2. Germline-derived CDR1 and CDR2 are SGHDT and YYEEEE. The CDR3 nucleotides are TGTGCCAGCAGCTTAGCGGGGAGCTCCTACAATGAGCAGTTCTTC. This encodes CASSLAGSSYNEQFF.

The J gene is TRBJ1-4, the V gene TRBV30; 9 bases align to TRBD1. The germline CDR1 and CDR2 sequences are GTSNPN and SVGIG (reference sequence). The CDR3 sequence is 13 residues long. Trimming took 2 bases from V and 8 from J; bases not matched to a gene: 3. CDR3 sequence reads: CAWSSDRGEKLFF. The CDR3 DNA sequence: TGTGCCTGGAGTTCAGACAGGGGGGAAAAACTGTTTTTT.

This chain joins TRBV2 and TRBJ1-5, with a tentative D call TRBD1 (5 bases). Trimming shortened V by 3 bases and J by 7 bases, and 13 bases separated the two germline ends. The CDR3 length is 14 residues. Germline lookup yields CDR1 SNHLY and CDR2 FYNNEI. CDR3: CASSEWQRGQPQHF. For the CDR3, the DNA is TGTGCCAGCAGTGAGTGGCAGCGGGGGCAGCCCCAGCATTTT.

Written as DNA, the CDR3 is TGCGCCAGCAGCCAGGGAAACCGGGACTTAAGCGAGCAGTACTTC. Its translation is CASSQGNRDLSEQYF. The chain has TRBV4-3 and TRBJ2-7, with D possibly matching TRBD2 (6 bases). Per germline, CDR1 LGHNA and CDR2 YSLEER. The CDR3 extends over 15 amino acids. Trimming removed 3 bases from V and 6 bases from J, with 18 bases in between.

Only a few counts were recorded for this clone. This sequence joins TRBV11-2 and TRBJ2-7; D perhaps matches TRBD2 (5 bases). The germline V gene encodes CDR1 SGHAT and CDR2 FQNNGV. Trimming shortened V by 2 bases and J by 3 bases, and 14 bases separated the two germline ends. This CDR3 spans 15 amino acids. CDR3 region: CASSLTSAGFYEQYF. CDR3 coding DNA: TGTGCCAGCAGCTTAACATCGGCGGGCTTCTACGAGCAGTACTTC.

This chain joins TRBV4-1 and TRBJ2-7, with 12 bases that match TRBD2. CDR1 is MGHRA and CDR2 is YSYEKL in the germline V gene. There are 15 residues in the CDR3. The junction had 1 base not matched to a gene; V was cut back by 2 bases and J by 2 bases. CDR3 amino acids: CASSQLAGGPYEQYF. CDR3 DNA: TGCGCCAGCAGCCAACTAGCGGGAGGGCCCTACGAGCAGTACTTC.

The chain links TRBV7-2 to TRBJ2-3; 8 nucleotides line up with TRBD2. The CDR3 runs 17 residues. Germline trimming cut 1 base from V and 2 bases from J; bases unmatched to any gene: 8. CDR1 and CDR2 (germline): SGHTA, FQGNSA. In DNA, the CDR3 is TGTGCCAGCAGCTTAGGCCTTTTTAGCGGGGCCACAGATACGCAGTATTTT. Protein sequence: CASSLGLFSGATDTQYF.

V is TRBV11-2 and J is TRBJ1-5, with 7 bases that match TRBD1. J was trimmed by 8 bases and V by 1 base; bases with no gene match: 14. Germline V gene lookup returns CDR1 SGHAT and CDR2 FQNNGV. The CDR3 loop spans 17 amino acids. The chain's CDR3 is CASSLAGSGGAPKPQHF. The CDR3 nucleotides are TGTGCCAGCAGCTTAGCGGGGTCAGGGGGTGCCCCAAAGCCCCAGCATTTT.

This clone is termed medium-sized. The V call is TRBV19, the J call TRBJ1-1; 7 bases line up with TRBD1. V was pared by 7 bases and J by 0 bases, with 11 bases of the junction left unmatched. Germline CDR1 and CDR2: LNHDA and SQIVND (reference sequence). The CDR3 extends over 16 amino acids. This CDR3 reads CASISQGEDMNTEAFF. Written as DNA, the CDR3 is TGTGCCAGTATCTCCCAGGGGGAGGACATGAACACTGAAGCTTTCTTT.

This clone was picked up a small number of times. This chain connects TRBV29-1 to TRBJ2-6; D gene unclear. The germline V gene has CDR1 SQVTM and CDR2 ANQGSEA. The V and J ends lost 4 bases and 0 bases respectively, with 7 bases between them. CDR3 length: 14 residues. The CDR3 protein is CSVVSSSGANVLTF. CDR3 DNA sequence: TGCAGCGTTGTTAGCTCCTCTGGGGCCAACGTCCTGACTTTC.

CDR3 region: CASSLAGNADTQYF. The CDR3 coding sequence is TGTGCCAGCAGCTTAGCGGGAAACGCAGATACGCAGTATTTT. V is TRBV11-3 and J is TRBJ2-3; a possible D gene is TRBD2 (5 bases). Germline assignment: CDR1 SGHNT and CDR2 YENEEA. With 1 base removed from V and 4 bases from J, the gap between germline ends came to 9 bases. This CDR3 comprises 14 residues.

V usage is TRBV4-1 and J usage is TRBJ2-5, with 7 bases lining up with TRBD2. The CDR3 spans 14 residues. Germline CDR1 is MGHRA and CDR2 is YSYEKL. Trimming removed 4 bases from V and 3 bases from J; junction bases left unmatched: 5. Here the CDR3 DNA reads TGCGCCAGCAGCCTCACCGGGACTAAAGAGACCCAGTACTTC. Translating it yields CASSLTGTKETQYF.

The table lists this clone with a few counts. The gene calls are TRBV4-1 and TRBJ2-1, with 7 bases fitting TRBD2. Germline assignment: CDR1 MGHRA and CDR2 YSYEKL. Trimming at V came to 4 bases and at J to 4 bases, leaving 7 bases not matched to a gene. The CDR3 sequence is 15 residues long. Here the CDR3 reads CASSLVQGGYNEQFF. The DNA of the CDR3 is TGCGCCAGCAGCCTCGTCCAGGGAGGGTACAATGAGCAGTTCTTC.

The chain is built from TRBV4-1 and TRBJ2-1; D gene ambiguous. Germline V gene sequence: CDR1 MGHRA, CDR2 YSYEKL. The CDR3 spans 15 residues. Trimming left V 1 base short and J 2 bases short, with 9 bases between. The CDR3: CASSQVLRPYNEQFF. Written as DNA, the CDR3 is TGCGCCAGCAGCCAAGTTTTGCGCCCCTACAATGAGCAGTTCTTC.